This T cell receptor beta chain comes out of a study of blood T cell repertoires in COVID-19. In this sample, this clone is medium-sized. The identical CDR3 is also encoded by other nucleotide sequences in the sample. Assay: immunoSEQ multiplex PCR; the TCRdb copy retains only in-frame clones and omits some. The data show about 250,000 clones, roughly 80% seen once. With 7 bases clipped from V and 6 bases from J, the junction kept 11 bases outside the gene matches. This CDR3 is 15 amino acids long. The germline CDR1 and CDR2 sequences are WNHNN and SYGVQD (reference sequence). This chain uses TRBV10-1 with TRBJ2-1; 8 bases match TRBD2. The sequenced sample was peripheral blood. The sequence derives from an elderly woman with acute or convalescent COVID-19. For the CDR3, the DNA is TGCGCCAGCACCCGACCGCGGGGGGCCCTCAATGAGCAGTTCTTC. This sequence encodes CASTRPRGALNEQFF.